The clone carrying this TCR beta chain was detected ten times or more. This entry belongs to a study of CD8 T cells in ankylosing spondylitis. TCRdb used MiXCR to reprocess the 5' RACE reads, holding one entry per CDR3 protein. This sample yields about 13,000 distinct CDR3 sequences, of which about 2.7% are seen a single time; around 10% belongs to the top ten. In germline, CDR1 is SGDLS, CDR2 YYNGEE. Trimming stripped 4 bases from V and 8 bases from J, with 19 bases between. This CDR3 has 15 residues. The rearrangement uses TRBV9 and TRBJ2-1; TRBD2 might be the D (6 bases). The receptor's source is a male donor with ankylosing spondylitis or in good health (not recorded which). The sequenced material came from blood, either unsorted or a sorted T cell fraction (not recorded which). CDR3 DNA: TGTGCCAGCAGCCCAGGAGGGACGAGGGATCATGAGCAGTTCTTC. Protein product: CASSPGGTRDHEQFF.